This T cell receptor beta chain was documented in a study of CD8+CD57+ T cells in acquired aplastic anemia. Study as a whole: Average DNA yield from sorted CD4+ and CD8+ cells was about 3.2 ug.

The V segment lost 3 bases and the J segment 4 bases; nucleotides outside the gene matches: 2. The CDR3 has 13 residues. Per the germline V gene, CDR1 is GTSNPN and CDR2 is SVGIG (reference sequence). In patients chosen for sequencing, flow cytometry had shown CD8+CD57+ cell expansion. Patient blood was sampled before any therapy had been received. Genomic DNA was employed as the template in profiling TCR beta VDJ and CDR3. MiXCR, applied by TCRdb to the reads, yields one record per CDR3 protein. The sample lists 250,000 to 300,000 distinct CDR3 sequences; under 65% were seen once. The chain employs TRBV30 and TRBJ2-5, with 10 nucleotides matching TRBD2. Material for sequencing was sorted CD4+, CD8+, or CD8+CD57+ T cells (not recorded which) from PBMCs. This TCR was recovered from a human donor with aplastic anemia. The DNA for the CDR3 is TGTGCCTGGAGGCTAGCGGGAGTAGAGACCCAGTACTTC. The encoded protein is CAWRLAGVETQYF.